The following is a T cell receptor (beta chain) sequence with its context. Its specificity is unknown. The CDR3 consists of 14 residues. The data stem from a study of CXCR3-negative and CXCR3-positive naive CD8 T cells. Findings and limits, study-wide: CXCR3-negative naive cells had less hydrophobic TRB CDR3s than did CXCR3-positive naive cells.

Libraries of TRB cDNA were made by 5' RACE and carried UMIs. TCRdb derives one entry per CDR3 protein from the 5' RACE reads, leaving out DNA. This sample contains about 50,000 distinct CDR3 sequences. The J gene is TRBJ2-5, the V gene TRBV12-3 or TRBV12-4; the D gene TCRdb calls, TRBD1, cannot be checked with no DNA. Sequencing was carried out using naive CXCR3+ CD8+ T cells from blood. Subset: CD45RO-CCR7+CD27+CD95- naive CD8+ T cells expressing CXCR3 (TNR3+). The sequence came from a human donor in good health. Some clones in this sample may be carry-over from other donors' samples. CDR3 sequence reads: CASSSSGEAETQYF.